The rows below give T cell receptor beta chains drawn from one sample of a study of cytomegalovirus exposure and HLA in healthy donors. Sequenced by immunoSEQ multiplex PCR; TCRdb stores in-frame clones only, minus some. The profile shows about 140,000 clones, around 81% of them singletons. The sample was PBMCs. Receptors were obtained from a male donor in good health and CMV-seronegative. The CDR3 runs from the conserved cysteine through the conserved F or W. A D gene is named only where the DNA matches it firmly. Clone size, where shown, is once, few, many, or a class for clones that have expanded.

TRBV29-1	TRBD2	TRBJ2-5	-	CSVVRLADLQETQYF	TGCAGCGTTGTACGACTAGCGGACCTCCAAGAGACCCAGTACTTC
TRBV7-6	TRBD1	TRBJ1-2	-	CASSKIRDSRYGYTF	TGTGCCAGCAGCAAGATCCGGGACAGCCGCTATGGCTACACCTTC
TRBV7-8	-	TRBJ1-4	once	CASSHGTPPATNEKLFF	TGTGCCAGCAGCCACGGGACACCTCCGGCCACTAATGAAAAACTGTTTTTT
TRBV6-5	-	TRBJ1-1	few	CASSYSTGNTEAFF	TGTGCCAGCAGTTACTCGACAGGGAACACTGAAGCTTTCTTT
TRBV27	-	TRBJ2-7	-	CASGLFSYEQYF	TGTGCCAGCGGACTATTTTCCTACGAGCAGTACTTC
TRBV5-1	TRBD2	TRBJ2-1	-	CASSLSVFPSGNEQFF	TGCGCCAGCAGCTTGAGTGTGTTCCCTAGCGGCAATGAGCAGTTCTTC
TRBV5-1	-	TRBJ2-3	-	CASRGWRTTDTQYF	TGCGCCAGCAGGGGATGGAGGACCACAGATACGCAGTATTTT
TRBV4-1	-	TRBJ1-1	-	CASLQAPGYLSEAFF	TGCGCCAGCCTCCAAGCTCCAGGGTACCTTTCTGAAGCTTTCTTT
TRBV29-1	-	TRBJ1-5	once	CSVGGSQGNQPQHF	TGCAGCGTTGGCGGGTCACAAGGCAATCAGCCCCAGCATTTT
TRBV7-9	TRBD1	TRBJ2-7	-	CASTKQGALYEQYF	TGTGCCAGCACAAAACAGGGGGCGCTTTACGAGCAGTACTTC
TRBV7-2	TRBD1	TRBJ1-1	-	CASSPLVGTGGARTEAFF	TGTGCCAGCAGCCCGCTTGTAGGTACAGGGGGCGCGAGGACTGAAGCTTTCTTT
TRBV29-1	-	TRBJ2-7	once	CSVEGNQGNFREQYF	TGCAGCGTTGAGGGAAATCAGGGGAATTTCCGCGAGCAGTACTTC
TRBV4-1	TRBD1	TRBJ1-2	-	CASSQGTEIKNGYTF	TGCGCCAGCAGCCAGGGGACAGAAATAAAGAATGGCTACACCTTC
TRBV4-2	-	TRBJ2-7	-	CASSQLSPNTYEQYF	TGTGCCAGCAGCCAACTAAGTCCAAATACCTACGAGCAGTACTTC
TRBV5-4	-	TRBJ1-3	-	CASSLGAGLPSGNTIYF	TGTGCCAGCAGCTTGGGCGCGGGGCTCCCCTCTGGAAACACCATATATTTT
TRBV6-1	TRBD1	TRBJ1-2	once	CASSEWAGGAVHGYTF	TGTGCCAGCAGTGAATGGGCAGGGGGCGCCGTGCATGGCTACACCTTC
TRBV30	TRBD2	TRBJ2-5	-	CAWTSGGAPGETQYF	TGTGCCTGGACTAGCGGGGGGGCCCCAGGAGAGACCCAGTACTTC
TRBV19	TRBD1	TRBJ1-1	-	CASSMDRGWTEAFF	TGTGCCAGTAGTATGGACAGGGGATGGACTGAAGCTTTCTTT
TRBV7-9	-	TRBJ2-7	-	CSSSLAQGKSYEQYF	TGTTCCAGCAGCTTAGCACAGGGAAAATCCTACGAGCAGTACTTC
TRBV7-2	-	TRBJ2-5	-	CASSPWEGAETQYF	TGTGCCAGCAGCCCCTGGGAAGGGGCAGAGACCCAGTACTTC
TRBV30	TRBD1	TRBJ1-4	-	CAFGQGRGKTVF	TGTGCCTTTGGACAGGGGAGAGGAAAAACTGTTTTT
TRBV2	-	TRBJ1-3	-	CASSGTTVRSGNTIYF	TGTGCCAGCAGTGGGACAACAGTTCGGTCTGGAAACACCATATATTTT
TRBV7-9	-	TRBJ2-1	-	CASSQVDPLLNEQFF	TGTGCCAGCAGCCAGGTAGACCCCCTTCTCAATGAGCAGTTCTTC
TRBV6-5	-	TRBJ2-7	-	CASSYGPPGAYEQYF	TGTGCCAGCAGTTACGGGCCCCCTGGCGCCTACGAGCAGTACTTC
TRBV9	TRBD2	TRBJ2-7	once	CASSILAGGPQYF	TGTGCCAGCAGTATCTTAGCGGGGGGGCCTCAGTACTTC
TRBV19	-	TRBJ2-1	once	CASSILTGFNEQFF	TGTGCCAGTAGTATCCTTACAGGGTTCAATGAGCAGTTCTTC
TRBV25-1	-	TRBJ1-4	few	CASSEWGANEKLFF	TGTGCCAGCAGTGAATGGGGGGCTAATGAAAAACTGTTTTTT
TRBV2	-	TRBJ1-1	-	CASSRGARANLSGANTEAFF	TGTGCCAGCAGTCGGGGGGCACGGGCTAACTTGTCAGGGGCGAACACTGAAGCTTTCTTT
TRBV7-8	-	TRBJ1-1	-	CASSLTGLTEAFF	TGTGCCAGCAGCTTAACAGGGTTAACTGAAGCTTTCTTT
TRBV30	-	TRBJ1-5	-	CPWSPGVDLLQPQHF	TGTCCCTGGAGTCCAGGTGTGGATCTCCTCCAGCCCCAGCATTTT
TRBV7-8	-	TRBJ2-5	-	CASSQTMGLQETQYF	TGTGCCAGCAGCCAGACAATGGGGCTGCAAGAGACCCAGTACTTC
TRBV16	TRBD1	TRBJ2-3	-	CATAPPGQAITDTQYF	TGTGCCACCGCCCCCCCGGGACAGGCTATCACAGATACGCAGTATTTT
TRBV30	TRBD1	TRBJ1-2	-	CAWSYAGGGYTF	TGTGCCTGGAGTTACGCAGGGGGCGGCTACACCTTC
TRBV19	-	TRBJ1-1	-	CASTTLAGLGTEAFF	TGTGCCAGTACCACGCTGGCGGGGCTGGGCACTGAAGCTTTCTTT
TRBV27	-	TRBJ1-6	-	CASSFPGAPLHF	TGTGCCAGCAGTTTTCCGGGGGCACCCCTCCACTTT
TRBV6-4	-	TRBJ2-3	few	CASSRTASDTQYF	TGTGCCAGCAGTAGGACAGCCTCAGATACGCAGTATTTT
TRBV2	-	TRBJ1-2	-	CASRSSGGKDYGYPF	TGTGCCAGCAGATCATCCGGGGGGAAGGACTATGGCTACCCCTTC
TRBV19	TRBD1	TRBJ1-2	-	CASSIMTGAYGYTF	TGTGCCAGTAGTATAATGACAGGGGCCTATGGCTACACCTTC
TRBV6-5	TRBD1	TRBJ1-2	-	CASSKGQGIYGYTF	TGTGCCAGCAGTAAGGGACAGGGAATCTATGGCTACACCTTC
TRBV2	TRBD1	TRBJ2-7	-	CASRRQGHEQYF	TGTGCCAGCAGGCGACAGGGCCACGAGCAGTACTTC
TRBV9	TRBD2	TRBJ2-1	-	CASSVTPIAGGPSNEQFF	TGTGCCAGCAGCGTAACCCCAATAGCGGGAGGGCCCTCCAATGAGCAGTTCTTC
TRBV11-1	-	TRBJ1-6	once	CASSPDTVRDSPLHF	TGTGCCAGCAGCCCAGACACAGTTCGAGATTCACCCCTCCACTTT